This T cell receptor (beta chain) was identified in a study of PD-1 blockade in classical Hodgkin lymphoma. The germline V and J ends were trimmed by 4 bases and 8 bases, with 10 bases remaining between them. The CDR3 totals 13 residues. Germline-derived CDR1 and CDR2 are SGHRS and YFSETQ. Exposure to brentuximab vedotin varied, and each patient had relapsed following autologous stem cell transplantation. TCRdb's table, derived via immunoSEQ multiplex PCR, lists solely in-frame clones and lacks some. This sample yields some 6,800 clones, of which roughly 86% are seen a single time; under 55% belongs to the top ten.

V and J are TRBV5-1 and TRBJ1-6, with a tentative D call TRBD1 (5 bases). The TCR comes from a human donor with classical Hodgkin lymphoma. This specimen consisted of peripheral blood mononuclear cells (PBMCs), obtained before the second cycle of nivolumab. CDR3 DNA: TGCGCCAGCAGCCTAAAGGGGTATTCACCCCTCCACTTT. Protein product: CASSLKGYSPLHF.